This TCR beta chain was observed in a study of T cells after yellow fever vaccination. The study, taken as a whole, reports: Weaker, the secondary response peaked sooner, at day 5 versus 15. Most primary-vaccination clones recurred post-booster (approximately 95% CD4, around 86% CD8). Repertoires obtained by FACS sorting could include abundant clonotypes that entered as contaminants from the bulk population.

V lost 1 base, J lost 0 bases, and 8 bases lay in between. CDR3 length: 15 amino acids. Germline CDR1 is LGHDT and CDR2 is YNNKEL (reference sequence). Making TCR cDNA involved 5'RACE template switching, which added UMIs and a universal primer site. TCRdb re-analysed the 5' RACE reads in MiXCR, keeping a single row per CDR3 protein. The data hold some 80,000 distinct CDR3 sequences, with 13% observed a single time. Sequenced here: CD8+ T cells not binding an NS4B(214-222) dextramer, sorted from PBMCs, sampled approximately 22 days after the first yellow fever vaccination. The clonotype was recovered from a man aged 18 to 35 who received the YFV17D yellow fever vaccine. V gene TRBV3-1 combines with J gene TRBJ2-3; D gene uncertain. The CDR3 nucleotides are TGTGCCAGCAGCCAAGGGGTCGCTAGCACAGATACGCAGTATTTT. It codes for CASSQGVASTDTQYF.